The entry below gives a single T cell receptor (beta chain) sequence along with its context. Genomic DNA per cell subset filled all wells of several immunoSEQ plates. TCRdb's table, derived via immunoSEQ multiplex PCR, lists solely in-frame clones and lacks some. The sample lists around 2.5 million clones, over 85% occurring once. The CDR3 loop spans 17 amino acids. V lost 6 bases, J lost 3 bases, and 8 bases stayed unmatched. Germline V gene data show CDR1 as SGHAT and CDR2 as FQNNGV. The record originates from a study of shared clonotypes between healthy human individuals. Recent vaccinations or acute infections were absent in the healthy HIV-negative adult donors. A split of CD4+ cells into CD45RA+ naive and CD45RA-negative memory subsets was performed.

The sequence was obtained from a man younger than 35 in good health. Some clones in this sample may be carry-over from other donors' samples. The sample taken for sequencing was naive CD4+ T cells from PBMCs. Subset denoted: CD45RA+ positively selected. The rearrangement joins TRBV11-2 to TRBJ2-7, with 16 bases identical to TRBD2. The CDR3 protein is CASRTPGLAGGRYEQYF. CDR3 in DNA: TGTGCCAGCAGAACCCCGGGACTAGCGGGAGGGCGCTACGAGCAGTACTTC.